Given below is one T cell receptor (beta chain) in context. Antigen: not known. Using immunoSEQ multiplex PCR, the repertoire was profiled, and TCRdb retains in-frame clones only, with some absent. The sample shows about 45,000 clones, around 76% of them seen only once. The data were obtained in a study of vaccination effects on CD4 cells after COVID-19. At the level of the study: Peptides at roughly 10 ug/ml and IL-2 at 10 IU/ml were added to some 1.9 million PBMC per well.

At the end of about 9 days of culture, CD4+ T cells were isolated. V lost 2 bases, J lost 2 bases, and 12 bases stayed unmatched. CDR1 and CDR2 (germline): SGHTA, FQGNSA. The CDR3 spans 17 residues. The origin of this receptor is a human donor who had a prior SARS-CoV-2 infection. The V call is TRBV7-2, the J call TRBJ2-7; TRBD2 matches 7 bases. Source: CD4+ T cells from PBMCs cultured without peptide, taken before COVID-19 vaccination. The CDR3 loop reads CASSLYFGGRSPYEQYF. The CDR3 DNA reads TGTGCCAGCAGCTTATATTTCGGCGGGAGATCCCCCTACGAGCAGTACTTC.